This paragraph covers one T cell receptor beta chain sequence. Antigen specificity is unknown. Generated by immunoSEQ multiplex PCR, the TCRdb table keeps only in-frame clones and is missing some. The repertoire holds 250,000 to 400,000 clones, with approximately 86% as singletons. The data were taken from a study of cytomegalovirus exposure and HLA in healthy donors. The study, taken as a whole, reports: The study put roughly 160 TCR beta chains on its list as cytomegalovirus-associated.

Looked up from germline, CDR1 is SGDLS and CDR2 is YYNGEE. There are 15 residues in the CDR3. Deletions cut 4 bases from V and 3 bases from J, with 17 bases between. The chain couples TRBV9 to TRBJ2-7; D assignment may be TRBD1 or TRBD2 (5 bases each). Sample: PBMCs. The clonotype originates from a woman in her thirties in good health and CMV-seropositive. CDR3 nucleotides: TGTGCCAGCAGCCCCCGGGCGCTGGGGGACTACGAGCAGTACTTC. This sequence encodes CASSPRALGDYEQYF.